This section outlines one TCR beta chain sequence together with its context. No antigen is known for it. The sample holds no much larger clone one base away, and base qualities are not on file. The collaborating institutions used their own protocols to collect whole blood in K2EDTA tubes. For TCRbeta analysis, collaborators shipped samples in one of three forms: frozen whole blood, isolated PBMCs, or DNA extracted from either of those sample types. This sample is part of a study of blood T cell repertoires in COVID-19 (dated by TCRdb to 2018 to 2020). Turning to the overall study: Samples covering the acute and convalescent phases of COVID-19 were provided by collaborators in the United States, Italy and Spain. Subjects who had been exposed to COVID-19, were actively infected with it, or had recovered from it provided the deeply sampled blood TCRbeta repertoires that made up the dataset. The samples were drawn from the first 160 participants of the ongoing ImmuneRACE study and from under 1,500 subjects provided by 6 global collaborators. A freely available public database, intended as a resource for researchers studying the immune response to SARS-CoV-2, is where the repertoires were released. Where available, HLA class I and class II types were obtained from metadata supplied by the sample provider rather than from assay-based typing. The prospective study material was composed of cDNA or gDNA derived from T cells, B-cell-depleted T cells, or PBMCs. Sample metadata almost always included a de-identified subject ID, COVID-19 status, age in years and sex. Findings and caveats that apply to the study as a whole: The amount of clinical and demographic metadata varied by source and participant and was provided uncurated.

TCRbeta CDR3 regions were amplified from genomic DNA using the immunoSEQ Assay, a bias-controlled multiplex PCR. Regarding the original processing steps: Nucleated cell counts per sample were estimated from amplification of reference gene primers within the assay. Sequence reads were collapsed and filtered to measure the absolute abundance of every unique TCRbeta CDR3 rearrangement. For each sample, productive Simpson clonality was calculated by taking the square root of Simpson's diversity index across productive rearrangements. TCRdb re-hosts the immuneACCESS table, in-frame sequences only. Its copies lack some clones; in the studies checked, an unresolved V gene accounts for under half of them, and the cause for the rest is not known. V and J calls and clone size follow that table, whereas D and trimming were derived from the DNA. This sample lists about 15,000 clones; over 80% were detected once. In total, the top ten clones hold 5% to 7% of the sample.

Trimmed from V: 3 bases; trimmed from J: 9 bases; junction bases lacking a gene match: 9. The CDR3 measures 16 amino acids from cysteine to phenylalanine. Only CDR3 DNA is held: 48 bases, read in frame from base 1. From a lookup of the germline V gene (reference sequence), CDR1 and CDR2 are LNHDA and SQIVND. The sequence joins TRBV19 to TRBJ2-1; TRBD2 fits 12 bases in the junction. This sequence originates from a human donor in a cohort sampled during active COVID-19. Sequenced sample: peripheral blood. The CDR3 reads CASSIPSSGRASEQFF. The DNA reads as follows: TGTGCCAGTAGTATCCCCTCTAGCGGGAGGGCCAGTGAGCAGTTCTTC.